This T cell receptor beta chain was retrieved from a study of T cell repertoires in cytomegalovirus infection. Overall study results and limits: Predominance within the ex vivo response was attributable to HLA-C-restricted CMV-specific TCR beta clonotypes.

The table lists this clonotype with a few counts. As yet, its antigen is unknown. With 0 bases removed from V and 6 bases from J, the gap between germline ends came to 13 bases. From germline, CDR1 is GTSNPN and CDR2 SVGIG (reference sequence). CDR3 length equals 14 residues. TCRdb fed the reads into MiXCR, producing one record per CDR3 protein. Altogether just under 550,000 distinct CDR3 sequences are present, less than 30% being singletons, with the ten largest covering approximately 13%. The rearrangement uses TRBV30 and TRBJ2-3, with D perhaps TRBD2 (6 bases). The sequencing input was PBMCs. This clonotype originated in a human donor in good health (CMV status not recorded). Some clones in this sample may be carry-over from other donors' samples. For the CDR3, the DNA is TGTGCCTGGAGTGTACGGAGGGGAGTGGATACGCAGTATTTT. Amino acids: CAWSVRRGVDTQYF. Together with reference TRBV30 and TRBJ2-3, the CDR3 gives the full variable domain: SQTIHQWPATLVQPVGSPLSLECTVEGTSNPNLYWYRQAAGRGLQLLFYSVGIGQISSEVPQNLSASRPQDRQFILSSKKLLLSDSGFYLCAWSVRRGVDTQYFGPGTRLTVL.